This TCR beta chain was identified during a study of T cell responses to AZD1222 COVID-19 vaccine. Study-wide results and limits: Distributed over spike, vaccine-associated CD4 TCRs predominated at 160-218 and 743-854.

Data came from immunoSEQ multiplex PCR; TCRdb stores just in-frame clones and leaves some out. The sample shows approximately 100,000 clones, about nine tenths of them seen only once. Germline V CDR1 and CDR2: LNHDA, SQIVND (reference sequence). The CDR3 length is 11 residues. Trimming removed 6 bases from V and 5 bases from J, with 7 bases in between. Points on this clone: Its target is not known.

The V gene is TRBV19, the J gene TRBJ2-5; the D is unclear. The sequencing used peripheral blood, collected on day 0 of AZD1222 vaccination. This sequence was found in an adult in good health. The CDR3 coding sequence is TGTGCCAGTAGCTCGGGTGAGACCCAGTACTTC. The encoded protein is CASSSGETQYF.